Listed below are T cell receptor beta chains from one sample, sequenced in a study of shared clonotypes between healthy human individuals. Clones were sequenced by immunoSEQ multiplex PCR, and TCRdb holds only the in-frame ones, with some missing. Here the sample spans 1.5 million to 2.5 million clones, about 95% being singletons. The sequencing input was naive CD8+ T cells sorted from blood. The origin of the receptors is a man aged 18 to 35 in good health. CDR3s include the opening cysteine and the closing phenylalanine or tryptophan. D genes are given only for firm matches. Expanded clones get a size class; other rows say once, few or many, or leave the size out.

CDR3 protein,CDR3 DNA,V gene,clone size,D gene,J gene
CASSYLGLADNEQFF,TGTGCCAGCAGTTACTTGGGACTAGCGGACAATGAGCAGTTCTTC,TRBV6-6,-,TRBD2,TRBJ2-1
CATSRDKLAGDNEQFF,TGTGCCACCAGCAGAGATAAGCTAGCGGGAGATAATGAGCAGTTCTTC,TRBV15,-,TRBD2,TRBJ2-1
CASSEPKGGMGEKLFF,TGTGCCAGCAGTGAACCAAAAGGGGGCATGGGTGAAAAACTGTTTTTT,TRBV25-1,-,TRBD1,TRBJ1-4
CASGTWDTWGYGYTF,TGTGCTAGTGGTACGTGGGACACCTGGGGGTATGGCTACACCTTC,TRBV12-5,-,-,TRBJ1-2
CASSLGTGGIQYF,TGTGCCAGCAGCTTGGGGACCGGTGGCATTCAGTACTTC,TRBV5-6,-,-,TRBJ2-4
CASSEVPGHHF,TGTGCCAGCAGTGAAGTCCCCGGGCATCATTTT,TRBV6-1,-,-,TRBJ1-3
CASSQLPGQSSYNEQFF,TGCGCCAGCAGCCAATTACCGGGGCAAAGCTCCTACAATGAGCAGTTCTTC,TRBV4-1,-,-,TRBJ2-1
CASSYSGPPYEQYF,TGTGCCAGCAGTTACTCGGGGCCCCCCTACGAGCAGTACTTC,TRBV6-5,few,-,TRBJ2-7
CASSPRDRPYEQYF,TGTGCCAGCAGCCCCCGGGACAGACCCTACGAGCAGTACTTC,TRBV13,-,TRBD1,TRBJ2-7
CASSLPPGYNSPLHF,TGTGCCAGCAGTTTACCCCCAGGGTATAATTCACCCCTCCACTTT,TRBV28,-,-,TRBJ1-6
CASSESPGPSSYNEQFF,TGTGCCAGCAGTGAATCCCCGGGACCGAGCTCCTACAATGAGCAGTTCTTC,TRBV6-1,-,-,TRBJ2-1
CASSLWRAGTEAFF,TGCGCCAGCAGCTTGTGGCGGGCCGGCACTGAAGCTTTCTTT,TRBV5-1,-,-,TRBJ1-1
CASSESGAPYEQYF,TGTGCCAGCAGTGAATCAGGGGCCCCCTACGAGCAGTACTTC,TRBV6-1,-,-,TRBJ2-7
CASSPDFYGYTF,TGTGCCAGCAGTCCAGACTTCTATGGCTACACCTTC,TRBV6-5,-,-,TRBJ1-2
CASSLDLGNTEAFF,TGTGCCAGCAGCTTAGACCTGGGGAACACTGAAGCTTTCTTT,TRBV7-6,-,-,TRBJ1-1
CASSRAGSREQYF,TGTGCCAGCAGCCGGGCAGGTTCACGCGAGCAGTACTTC,TRBV9,-,-,TRBJ2-7
CASSAGWAGNEKLFF,TGTGCCAGCAGCGCAGGGTGGGCTGGTAATGAAAAACTGTTTTTT,TRBV5-6,-,-,TRBJ1-4
CASSETTGGSYNEQFF,TGTGCCAGCAGTGAAACTACAGGGGGCTCCTACAATGAGCAGTTCTTC,TRBV6-1,-,TRBD1,TRBJ2-1
CASRREGDQPQHF,TGTGCCAGCCGCAGGGAAGGAGATCAGCCCCAGCATTTT,TRBV27,-,-,TRBJ1-5
CASKQTGRTDTQYF,TGTGCCAGCAAACAGACAGGGCGCACAGATACGCAGTATTTT,TRBV27,-,TRBD1,TRBJ2-3
CASRPSGESTDTQYF,TGCGCCAGCAGACCCTCCGGGGAAAGCACAGATACGCAGTATTTT,TRBV5-1,-,-,TRBJ2-3
CASRLGEHTEAFF,TGTGCCAGCAGACTAGGGGAGCACACTGAAGCTTTCTTT,TRBV28,-,-,TRBJ1-1
CATSRDVTGPDGYTF,TGTGCCACCAGCAGAGATGTAACAGGGCCTGACGGCTACACCTTC,TRBV15,-,-,TRBJ1-2
CASSWVPSADYEQYF,TGCGCCAGCAGCTGGGTTCCTAGCGCGGACTACGAGCAGTACTTC,TRBV5-1,-,-,TRBJ2-7
CASSPPGTGINEQFF,TGTGCCAGCAGCCCACCCGGGACAGGGATCAATGAGCAGTTCTTC,TRBV7-9,-,TRBD1,TRBJ2-1
CAIRGDGAYEQYF,TGTGCCATCAGGGGGGACGGAGCCTACGAGCAGTACTTC,TRBV10-3,-,-,TRBJ2-7
CASSDTGGQETQYF,TGTGCCAGCTCGGATACGGGGGGCCAAGAGACCCAGTACTTC,TRBV18,-,TRBD2,TRBJ2-5
CASSGPAQETQYF,TGTGCCAGCAGCGGCCCCGCACAAGAGACCCAGTACTTC,TRBV9,-,-,TRBJ2-5